What follows are 25 T cell receptor beta chains derived from one specimen sequenced in a study of T cells in Graves' hyperthyroidism and ophthalmopathy. The CDR3 regions of TCR beta were amplified from RNA transcripts. HTBI primers were used for first-round RT-PCR of the TCR CDR3. TCRdb fed the multiplex PCR reads into MiXCR, producing one record per CDR3 protein. The sample carries roughly 500,000 distinct CDR3 sequences, roughly 24% recorded once. The sequenced sample was blood. These receptor sequences come from a woman younger than 45 with Graves' ophthalmopathy.

This clonotype showed up just a few times. The chain carries TRBV19 and TRBJ1-5; TRBD1 is a possible D gene (5 bases). Germline V lookup: CDR1 LNHDA, CDR2 SQIVND (reference sequence). The CDR3 extends over 12 amino acids. Trimming took 8 bases from V and 5 from J, leaving 10 bases between them. This chain's CDR3 is CASRDPHQPQHF. In DNA form, the CDR3 reads TGTGCCAGTCGGGACCCTCATCAGCCCCAGCATTTT. The complete variable domain, with remaining parts taken from reference TRBV19 and TRBJ1-5, reads DGGITQSPKYLFRKEGQNVTLSCEQNLNHDAMYWYRQDPGQGLRLIYYSQIVNDFQKGDIAEGYSVSREKKESFPLTVTSAQKNPTAFYLCASRDPHQPQHFGDGTRLSIL.

The chain joins TRBV12-3 or TRBV12-4 to TRBJ1-2; the D gene is possibly TRBD1 (5 bases). The CDR3 extends over 13 amino acids. Between the trimmed V and J ends, which lost 6 bases and 4 bases, there was a span of 12 bases. This chain's CDR3 is CASRVTDSYGYTF. CDR3 coding DNA: TGTGCCAGCAGAGTGACAGATTCCTATGGCTACACCTTC.

This clonotype was recorded at least ten times. The final CDR3 position lacks the conserved phenylalanine or tryptophan, pointing to a likely read error. The chain couples TRBV12-3 or TRBV12-4 to TRBJ1-1; perhaps TRBD1 as D (6 bases). The CDR3 extends over 14 amino acids. The germline V and J ends were trimmed by 8 bases and 4 bases, with 17 bases remaining between them. The CDR3 DNA follows: TGTGCCAGCGCTAAACAGGGATGGGGCACTGAAGCTTTCCTT. Amino acids: CASAKQGWGTEAFL.

This clonotype has ten or more counts. The J gene is TRBJ1-2, the V gene TRBV20-1; D perhaps matches TRBD1 (6 bases). This CDR3 is built from 14 residues. Per the germline V gene, CDR1 is DFQATT and CDR2 is SNEGSKA (reference sequence). V was pared by 0 bases and J by 3 bases, with 11 bases between. DNA of the CDR3: TGCAGTGCTAGAGATGGGGGGCTGTACTATGGCTACACCTTC. Translated: CSARDGGLYYGYTF.

This clonotype was observed a few times. J is TRBJ2-3 and V is TRBV10-1; 7 bases are a match to TRBD2. In germline, CDR1 is WNHNN, CDR2 SYGVQD (reference sequence). The CDR3 has 16 amino acids. V lost 6 bases, J lost 1 base, and 10 bases stayed unmatched. CDR3 loop: CASSRGWAGGTDTQYF. For the CDR3, the DNA is TGCGCCAGCAGCCGAGGGTGGGCGGGAGGCACAGATACGCAGTATTTT.

This clonotype was seen ten or more times. V and J are TRBV28 and TRBJ1-3; a weak D match, TRBD1 (6 bases). CDR3 size: 15 residues. The germline CDR1 and CDR2 sequences are MDHEN and SYDVKM. V lost 7 bases, J lost 3 bases, and 16 bases lay in between. CDR3 sequence (DNA): TGTGCCAGCAACGCGGGGGGCGCAGGTGGAAACACCATATATTTT. It yields the protein CASNAGGAGGNTIYF.

This clonotype has at least ten counts. The chain employs TRBV5-1 and TRBJ2-7; 8 positions match TRBD1. The CDR3 loop spans 14 amino acids. V shed 6 bases, J shed 7 bases, and the junction held 12 bases outside the gene matches. Germline CDR1 and CDR2: SGHRS and YFSETQ. The CDR3 DNA follows: TGCGCCAGCATGGTAGACAGGGGATCTGGTGAGCAGTACTTC. Protein sequence: CASMVDRGSGEQYF.

The chain couples TRBV6-4 to TRBJ2-2; TRBD1 matches 12 bases. CDR3 size: 16 residues. V lost 4 bases, J lost 7 bases, and 7 bases stayed unmatched. The germline CDR1 and CDR2 sequences are MRHNA and SNTAGT. The CDR3 reads CASSARGTGGSGELFF. CDR3 sequence (DNA): TGTGCCAGCAGTGCTCGGGGGACAGGGGGCAGCGGGGAGCTGTTTTTT.

As regards this clonotype: At one of its ends the junction is not consistent with the germline gene, which may arise from a read error. The chain carries TRBV20-1 and TRBJ2-7; TRBD1 matches 8 bases. Germline V gene data show CDR1 as DFQATT and CDR2 as SNEGSKA (reference sequence). The CDR3 has 14 amino acids. CDR3 in DNA: TGCAGTGCTTTCGAGGACAGGGCGACTTACGAGCAGCACTTC. It translates to CSAFEDRATYEQHF.

The V gene is TRBV28, the J gene TRBJ1-2; weak D call: TRBD1 (5 bases). Per germline, CDR1 MDHEN and CDR2 SYDVKM. The CDR3 spans 13 residues. Trimming pared 8 bases from V and 5 bases from J, leaving 15 bases between. CDR3 protein: CASGGRARYGYTF. The CDR3 nucleotides are TGTGCCAGCGGCGGCAGGGCCAGGTATGGCTACACCTTC.

The V and J genes are TRBV27 and TRBJ2-2; D possibly corresponds to TRBD2 (6 bases). The CDR3 has 15 amino acids. CDR1 is MNHEY and CDR2 is SMNVEV in the germline V gene (reference sequence). V shed 2 bases and J shed 5 bases, with 12 bases lying between them. The CDR3 region has the DNA TGTGCCAGCAGTTTACTGGCGGGAAGGACCGGGGAGCTGTTTTTT. It specifies CASSLLAGRTGELFF.

The chain is built from TRBV19 and TRBJ1-5; D gene uncertain. The length of the CDR3 is 17 residues. Per germline, CDR1 LNHDA and CDR2 SQIVND (reference sequence). V was shortened by 5 bases and J by 1 base, with 18 bases between the two germline ends. CDR3 bases: TGTGCCAGTAGTGTGAATACGGCGGCTCTAAGCAATCAGCCCCAGCATTTT. Residues: CASSVNTAALSNQPQHF.

V and J are TRBV28 and TRBJ1-1; D is ambiguous. With 7 bases removed from V and 0 bases from J, the gap between germline ends came to 9 bases. The CDR3 has 13 residues. Germline CDR1 is MDHEN and CDR2 is SYDVKM. As DNA, the CDR3 is TGTGCCAGCACCACGGGCATGAACACTGAAGCTTTCTTT. It is translated as CASTTGMNTEAFF.

The gene calls are TRBV12-3 or TRBV12-4 and TRBJ1-5, with D uncertain. CDR3 length: 12 residues. V dropped 3 bases and J dropped 9 bases, with 9 bases sitting between them. The CDR3 loop is CASSLDEGPQHF. Here the CDR3 DNA reads TGTGCCAGCAGTTTGGACGAAGGGCCCCAGCATTTT.

The rearrangement joins TRBV6-5 to TRBJ2-2; D is ambiguous. V shed 2 bases and J shed 8 bases, with 12 bases lying between them. CDR3 length: 14 amino acids. The germline V gene has CDR1 MNHEY and CDR2 SVGAGI. The CDR3 region is CASSYTDLMGELFF. For the CDR3, the DNA is TGTGCCAGCAGTTACACCGACCTGATGGGGGAGCTGTTTTTT.

This clonotype was observed many times. The CDR3 region is CSASVDPNQPQHF. The CDR3 DNA reads TGCAGTGCTAGCGTGGACCCTAATCAGCCCCAGCATTTT. The V and J genes are TRBV20-1 and TRBJ1-5; no definite D call. V was pared by 3 bases and J by 4 bases, with 10 bases between. Germline V gene sequence: CDR1 DFQATT, CDR2 SNEGSKA (reference sequence). CDR3 length equals 13 residues.

This clonotype was recorded a few times. This could be a read error, since a much larger clone is one nucleotide away. V and J are TRBV6-1 and TRBJ1-5; the D is unclear. CDR3 length equals 15 residues. Germline V gene lookup returns CDR1 MNHNS and CDR2 SASEGT. Here the CDR3 reads CVSSVYLDSNQPQHF. The CDR3, as DNA: TGTGTCAGCAGTGTCTACTTGGATAGCAATCAGCCCCAGCATTTT.

This clonotype was picked up many times. This chain connects TRBV6-1 to TRBJ2-7; TRBD1 aligns across 8 bases. After removal of 5 bases from V and 2 bases from J, the junction contained 5 bases not matched to a gene. Germline V gene lookup returns CDR1 MNHNS and CDR2 SASEGT. The length of the CDR3 is 14 residues. This chain's CDR3 is CASSRTGQTYEQYF. In DNA form, the CDR3 reads TGTGCCAGCAGTCGGACAGGGCAAACCTACGAGCAGTACTTC.

Ten or more counts support this clonotype. The chain has TRBV19 and TRBJ1-1; D gene ambiguous. The CDR3 extends over 18 amino acids. The V end lost 6 bases, the J end lost 0 bases, and 23 bases lay between the germline ends. Germline-derived CDR1 and CDR2 are LNHDA and SQIVND (reference sequence). Written as DNA, the CDR3 is TGTGCCAGTAGCCCCTCTTGGGTCAGGCCCGACATGAACACTGAAGCTTTCTTT. Translation: CASSPSWVRPDMNTEAFF.

This chain connects TRBV19 to TRBJ1-5; D remains unclear. The CDR3 is made up of 14 amino acids. Germline CDR1 reads LNHDA; CDR2 reads SQIVND (reference sequence). Trimming took off 2 bases at V and 4 bases at J, with 9 bases between the two ends. The CDR3 sequence is CASSISQMNQPQHF. Here the CDR3 DNA reads TGTGCCAGTAGTATAAGTCAGATGAATCAGCCCCAGCATTTT.

The chain's CDR3 is CASSTGQTSNQPQHF. The CDR3 nucleotides are TGTGCCAGTAGTACGGGACAGACTAGCAATCAGCCCCAGCATTTT. The chain uses TRBV19 and TRBJ1-5; 7 bases agree with TRBD1. V was clipped by 4 bases and J by 0 bases; unmatched bases: 3. The CDR3 consists of 15 residues. Germline-derived CDR1 and CDR2 are LNHDA and SQIVND (reference sequence).

Worth noting for this clonotype: This sequence may be a read error, since a much larger clone differs from it by one base. The chain couples TRBV7-2 to TRBJ1-5; D might be TRBD1 (5 bases). The CDR3 contains 13 residues. CDR1 and CDR2 (germline): SGHTA, FQGNSA. The CDR3 spells CVSSLAGYQPQHF. DNA of the CDR3: TGTGTCAGCAGCTTAGCAGGGTATCAGCCCCAGCATTTT.

This chain uses TRBV29-1 with TRBJ2-7, with D possibly being TRBD1 (5 bases). The germline V gene has CDR1 SQVTM and CDR2 ANQGSEA. The V end was cut by 7 bases, the J end by 1 base, with 14 bases between. The CDR3 consists of 13 residues. The CDR3 DNA sequence: TGCAGCGCAATGGACATTTTGTCCTACGAGCAGTACTTC. Translating it yields CSAMDILSYEQYF.

CDR3 protein: CAWNRGTEAFF. The CDR3 DNA is TGTGCCTGGAACAGGGGTACTGAAGCTTTCTTT. The chain uses TRBV30 and TRBJ1-1; 7 bases are a match to TRBD1. V dropped 4 bases and J dropped 5; count of bases not matched to a gene: 1. Germline CDR1 and CDR2: GTSNPN and SVGIG (reference sequence). CDR3 size: 11 residues.

The V gene is TRBV7-9, the J gene TRBJ1-1; D call uncertain. The length of the CDR3 is 14 residues. Germline CDR1 SEHNR, CDR2 FQNEAQ (reference sequence). Trimming left V 1 base short and J 1 base short, with 7 bases between. For the CDR3, the DNA is TGTGCCAGCAGCTTAGTACAGTCGAACACTGAAGCTTTCTTT. It specifies CASSLVQSNTEAFF.